One sample yielded the 30 T cell receptor beta chains listed below, sequenced in a study of shared clonotypes between healthy human individuals. Repertoires were generated with immunoSEQ multiplex PCR, while TCRdb's copy carries only in-frame clones and drops some. The sample includes about 2.4 million clones, 93% seen only once; the top ten take 0.36%. The sequencing sample was made of naive CD4+ T cells from PBMCs. Subset specified: CD45RA+ positively selected. The receptors shown here come from a man aged 18 to 30 in good health. Some clones in this sample may be carry-over from other donors' samples.

The chain employs TRBV28 and TRBJ2-1; no reliable D call. Trimming removed 6 bases from V and 7 bases from J, with 19 bases in between. This CDR3 comprises 15 residues. The germline V gene encodes CDR1 MDHEN and CDR2 SYDVKM. The CDR3 DNA reads TGTGCCAGCAGCATTGGTGGGCTCTTATTGAATGAGCAGTTCTTC. It codes for CASSIGGLLLNEQFF. Drawing the rest from reference TRBV28 and TRBJ2-1, the complete variable domain is DVKVTQSSRYLVKRTGEKVFLECVQDMDHENMFWYRQDPGLGLRLIYFSYDVKMKEKGDIPEGYSVSREKKERFSLILESASTNQTSMYLCASSIGGLLLNEQFFGPGTRLTVL.

This clone was detected once. The gene calls are TRBV19 and TRBJ2-7, with TRBD1 matching over 10 bases. J lost 6 bases, V lost 5 bases, and 7 bases had no gene match. This CDR3 comprises 14 residues. Germline CDR1 and CDR2: LNHDA and SQIVND (reference sequence). CDR3 nucleotides: TGTGCCAGTAGTCCAGGGACAGGGGTCGGCGAGCAGTACTTC. This translates into CASSPGTGVGEQYF.

V and J are TRBV29-1 and TRBJ2-1; the match to TRBD2 covers 8 bases. After removal of 2 bases from V and 1 base from J, the junction contained 7 bases not matched to a gene. This CDR3 has 16 residues. The germline V gene encodes CDR1 SQVTM and CDR2 ANQGSEA. The CDR3 here is CSVETGGPVSYNEQFF. DNA of the CDR3: TGCAGCGTTGAAACGGGAGGGCCTGTTTCCTACAATGAGCAGTTCTTC.

With respect to this clone: The sample has other DNA sequences that encode this CDR3 too. V gene TRBV5-1 combines with J gene TRBJ2-7; 9 nucleotides line up with TRBD1. The CDR3 extends over 15 amino acids. Germline V gene lookup returns CDR1 SGHRS and CDR2 YFSETQ. V trimming: 0 bases; J trimming: 0 bases; junction bases outside the gene matches: 1. The CDR3 spells CASSLDRGLSYEQYF. In DNA form, the CDR3 reads TGCGCCAGCAGCTTGGACAGGGGGCTCTCCTACGAGCAGTACTTC.

The J gene is TRBJ2-1, the V gene TRBV20-1, with D perhaps assigned TRBD1 or TRBD2 (5 bases each). The CDR3 consists of 11 residues. Germline CDR1 reads DFQATT; CDR2 reads SNEGSKA (reference sequence). V lost 8 bases, J lost 9 bases, and 14 bases lay in between. CDR3 sequence reads: CSSEDGAEQFF. CDR3 nucleotides: TGCAGTTCCGAGGACGGGGCTGAGCAGTTCTTC.

The chain couples TRBV28 to TRBJ1-3, with TRBD1 as a possible D gene (6 bases). This CDR3 has 17 residues. Germline V gives CDR1 MDHEN, CDR2 SYDVKM. V shed 5 bases and J shed 3 bases, with 20 bases lying between them. The chain's CDR3 is CASSPTRGINLGNTIYF. CDR3 sequence (DNA): TGTGCCAGCAGTCCTACCAGGGGAATTAACCTTGGAAACACCATATATTTT.

As regards this clone: This CDR3 is also generated by other DNA sequences in the sample. The chain links TRBV11-2 to TRBJ2-1; TRBD2 might be the D (6 bases). The CDR3 has 14 amino acids. Germline V lookup: CDR1 SGHAT, CDR2 FQNNGV. Trimming removed 3 bases from V and 1 base from J, with 7 bases in between. The CDR3 here is CASSFGSSYNEQFF. As DNA, the CDR3 is TGTGCCAGCAGCTTCGGGAGTTCCTACAATGAGCAGTTCTTC.

The chain joins TRBV5-6 to TRBJ2-3; D not resolved. Germline V gene sequence: CDR1 SGHDT, CDR2 YYEEEE. V lost 0 bases to trimming and J lost 0 bases, with 5 bases between them. CDR3 length equals 14 residues. CDR3 region: CASSLDPSTDTQYF. The CDR3 nucleotides are TGTGCCAGCAGCTTGGACCCAAGCACAGATACGCAGTATTTT.

Concerning this clone: Other DNA sequences in the sample encode the same CDR3. The genes are TRBV5-5 and TRBJ1-2; 7 bases match TRBD1. V shed 4 bases and J 6 bases; nucleotides not matched to a gene: 3. The V gene's germline CDR1 is SGHKS and CDR2 YYEKEE (reference sequence). CDR3 length: 12 amino acids. The CDR3 region is CASSLDRDGYTF. Written as DNA, the CDR3 is TGTGCCAGCAGCCTAGACAGGGATGGCTACACCTTC.

This chain links TRBV5-1 with TRBJ1-4; no clear D gene. Deletions cut 4 bases from V and 8 bases from J, with 21 bases between. The CDR3 totals 16 residues. Germline values: CDR1 SGHRS, CDR2 YFSETQ. CDR3 region: CASSDPSPSSGEKLFF. CDR3 bases: TGCGCCAGCAGCGACCCAAGCCCTTCCTCGGGAGAAAAACTGTTTTTT. The variable domain in full, completed from reference TRBV5-1 and TRBJ1-4, reads KAGVTQTPRYLIKTRGQQVTLSCSPISGHRSVSWYQQTPGQGLQFLFEYFSETQRNKGNFPGRFSGRQFSNSRSEMNVSTLELGDSALYLCASSDPSPSSGEKLFFGSGTQLSVL.

CDR3 in DNA: TGTGCCAGCAGCGCTACAGGGGGCTCTAACTATGGCTACACCTTC. Its translation: CASSATGGSNYGYTF. The chain recombines TRBV5-6 with TRBJ1-2; TRBD1 matches at 9 bases. The J segment lost 0 bases and the V segment lost 4 bases, leaving 4 bases of the junction unmatched. Germline assignment: CDR1 SGHDT and CDR2 YYEEEE. The CDR3 is 15 residues long. Variable domain in full (rest from reference TRBV5-6 and TRBJ1-2): DAGVTQSPTHLIKTRGQQVTLRCSPKSGHDTVSWYQQALGQGPQFIFQYYEEEERQRGNFPDRFSGHQFPNYSSELNVNALLLGDSALYLCASSATGGSNYGYTFGSGTRLTVV.

The rearrangement uses TRBV7-8 and TRBJ2-1, with D perhaps matching TRBD2 (5 bases). The V gene's germline CDR1 is SGHVS and CDR2 FQNEAQ. The ends were cut back, 3 bases at V and 8 bases at J, with 11 bases in the middle. The CDR3 has 13 residues. The CDR3 DNA follows: TGTGCCAGCAGCTTTTGGACTTCCGATGAGCAGTTCTTC. The encoded protein is CASSFWTSDEQFF.

V usage is TRBV6-1 and J usage is TRBJ2-7; D uncertain. The germline V gene has CDR1 MNHNS and CDR2 SASEGT. V lost 4 bases, J lost 1 base, and 14 bases lay in between. This CDR3 has 15 residues. CDR3 coding DNA: TGTGCCAGCAGTGCCCGGAAGGATCCGTCCTACGAGCAGTACTTC. Its translation is CASSARKDPSYEQYF.

This clone turned up a few times. Other nucleotide sequences from this sample produce the same CDR3. The V and J genes are TRBV5-1 and TRBJ1-1; D is uncertain. V lost 5 bases and J lost 0, with 8 bases in between. Germline V gene lookup returns CDR1 SGHRS and CDR2 YFSETQ. The CDR3 is 13 amino acids. The CDR3 DNA sequence: TGCGCCAGCAGTTCCGAGATGAACACTGAAGCTTTCTTT. Its protein is CASSSEMNTEAFF.

The chain combines TRBV6-5 with TRBJ2-3, with 8 bases identical to TRBD1. Germline values: CDR1 MNHEY, CDR2 SVGAGI. The CDR3 is 15 residues long. The V and J ends lost 6 bases and 2 bases, in that order; junction bases with no gene match: 7. The CDR3 reads CASRHQGADTDTQYF. The CDR3, as DNA: TGTGCCAGCAGGCACCAGGGGGCAGACACAGATACGCAGTATTTT.

The chain links TRBV9 to TRBJ1-1, with D hard to call. CDR1 is SGDLS, CDR2 YYNGEE, per germline. The CDR3 contains 13 residues. V lost 3 bases and J lost 6, with 12 bases in between. CDR3 region: CASSGPGAAEAFF. The CDR3 nucleotides read TGTGCCAGCAGCGGACCTGGAGCGGCTGAAGCTTTCTTT.

The J gene is TRBJ2-5, the V gene TRBV5-4; D is perhaps TRBD2 (6 bases). This CDR3 has 15 residues. Germline V gene data show CDR1 as SGHNT and CDR2 as YYREEE (reference sequence). Trimming took 4 bases from V and 0 from J, leaving 13 bases between them. CDR3 bases: TGTGCCAGCAGCACGGGCGGGGCGAACCAAGAGACCCAGTACTTC. Translation gives CASSTGGANQETQYF.

This clone was seen a single time. V and J are TRBV5-1 and TRBJ2-2, with D possibly TRBD2 on 5 matching bases. CDR3 length: 17 amino acids. Germline values: CDR1 SGHRS, CDR2 YFSETQ. The V gene lost 4 bases and the J gene lost 6 bases, with 22 bases spanning the gap. The DNA of the CDR3 is TGCGCCAGCAGCCTGTTGGGAACTAGAGTTAAATCCGGGGAGCTGTTTTTT. The encoded protein is CASSLLGTRVKSGELFF.

The sample holds one count of this clone. The gene calls are TRBV27 and TRBJ2-2; 8 bases are a match to TRBD1. The V and J ends lost 4 bases and 4 bases, in that order; junction bases with no gene match: 8. The germline V gene has CDR1 MNHEY and CDR2 SMNVEV (reference sequence). The CDR3 contains 16 residues. This chain's CDR3 is CASSSPTGASTGELFF. The CDR3 bases are TGTGCCAGCAGTTCGCCGACAGGGGCGAGCACCGGGGAGCTGTTTTTT.

This rearrangement joins TRBV28 to TRBJ2-5; a weak D match, TRBD1 (6 bases). Trimming stripped 4 bases from V and 1 base from J, with 13 bases between. Germline assignment: CDR1 MDHEN and CDR2 SYDVKM. This CDR3 is 15 amino acids long. The CDR3: CASSSPTGLQETQYF. The DNA for the CDR3 is TGTGCCAGCAGTTCCCCGACAGGACTCCAAGAGACCCAGTACTTC.

V is TRBV28 and J is TRBJ1-2; no firm D call. The CDR3 consists of 14 residues. Deletions cut 2 bases from V and 4 bases from J, with 11 bases between. The germline gives CDR1 MDHEN, CDR2 SYDVKM. The DNA of the CDR3 is TGTGCCAGCAGTTTAGAAGTAGAAAGCTATGGCTACACCTTC. As protein: CASSLEVESYGYTF.

This rearrangement joins TRBV7-3 to TRBJ2-1; D possibly corresponds to TRBD1 (5 bases). The CDR3 covers 16 residues. The germline CDR1 and CDR2 sequences are SGHTA and FQGTGA. With 2 bases removed from V and 4 bases from J, the gap between germline ends came to 15 bases. The CDR3 loop is CASSLLAQALYNEQFF. The CDR3 bases are TGTGCCAGCAGCTTATTAGCACAGGCCCTATACAATGAGCAGTTCTTC.

The rearrangement joins TRBV28 to TRBJ1-4, with 9 bases identical to TRBD1. CDR3 length equals 15 residues. V lost 6 bases to trimming and J lost 7 bases; unmatched junction nucleotides: 9. Germline lookup yields CDR1 MDHEN and CDR2 SYDVKM. The CDR3 is CASRHRDRAGEKLFF. The CDR3 DNA is TGTGCCAGCAGGCACCGGGACAGGGCGGGTGAAAAACTGTTTTTT.

The rearrangement uses TRBV5-4 and TRBJ1-1; D is ambiguous. This CDR3 contains 13 residues. Trimming took 0 bases from V and 5 from J, leaving 8 bases between them. Germline V gives CDR1 SGHNT, CDR2 YYREEE (reference sequence). The chain's CDR3 is CASSLVGYTEAFF. Written as DNA, the CDR3 is TGTGCCAGCAGCTTGGTGGGGTATACTGAAGCTTTCTTT.

The V and J genes are TRBV5-1 and TRBJ2-2; maybe TRBD1 (5 bases). V lost 2 bases, J lost 2 bases, and 10 bases lay in between. The CDR3 length is 15 residues. Germline loops: CDR1 SGHRS, CDR2 YFSETQ. DNA of the CDR3: TGCGCCAGCAGCTTACGACAGATCAACACCGGGGAGCTGTTTTTT. Protein sequence: CASSLRQINTGELFF.

This clone was seen a handful of times. V and J are TRBV7-9 and TRBJ1-5; weak D call: TRBD1 (6 bases). This CDR3 contains 12 residues. Germline CDR1 is SEHNR and CDR2 is FQNEAQ (reference sequence). V was shortened by 5 bases and J by 13 bases, with 15 bases between the two germline ends. CDR3 sequence reads: CASSHTRDTQHF. CDR3 DNA sequence: TGTGCCAGCAGCCACACTCGGGACACTCAGCATTTT.

CDR3 sequence: CASRPRQGSPIEEQYF. For the CDR3, the DNA is TGTGCCAGCAGACCGAGACAGGGCTCGCCCATCGAAGAGCAGTACTTC. The chain combines TRBV7-8 with TRBJ2-7; TRBD1 matches at 7 bases. Germline V lookup: CDR1 SGHVS, CDR2 FQNEAQ. J lost 7 bases, V lost 6 bases, and 18 bases had no gene match. There are 16 residues in the CDR3.

As regards this clone: A much bigger clone sits one base away, suggesting this may be a read error. The sample has other DNA sequences that encode this CDR3 too. The gene calls are TRBV11-2 and TRBJ2-3, with D hard to call. CDR1 is SGHAT and CDR2 is FQNNGV in the germline V gene. The CDR3 sequence is 11 residues long. Trimming stripped 2 bases from V and 3 bases from J, with 0 bases between. This CDR3 reads CASSLTDTQYF. CDR3 nucleotide sequence: TGTGCCAGCAGCTTAACAGATACGCAGTATTTT.

The V gene is TRBV7-3, the J gene TRBJ2-5, with 8 bases aligning to TRBD1. This CDR3 has 15 amino acids. Germline CDR1 reads SGHTA; CDR2 reads FQGTGA. V dropped 4 bases and J dropped 2; count of bases not matched to a gene: 6. The CDR3 spells CASSYNRDRQETQYF. CDR3 bases: TGTGCCAGCAGCTACAACCGGGACAGGCAAGAGACCCAGTACTTC.

The CDR3 loop reads CASSFGSSGWREVPTEAFF. In DNA, the CDR3 is TGCGCCAGCAGCTTCGGCTCCTCAGGGTGGAGGGAAGTCCCCACTGAAGCTTTCTTT. The chain links TRBV5-1 to TRBJ1-1; D might be TRBD1 (5 bases). CDR1 SGHRS and CDR2 YFSETQ come from the germline V gene. This CDR3 is built from 19 residues. V lost 2 bases, J lost 4 bases, and 27 bases lay in between.